These 10 T cell receptor beta chains share one sample of origin, sequenced in a study of shared clonotypes between healthy human individuals (dated by TCRdb to the early 2020s). Receptors were amplified or captured by the immunoSEQ multiplex PCR assay. The source is immuneACCESS, and TCRdb retained only in-frame sequences with V and J called. Part of the clones is not carried over; for the studies checked, unresolved V genes explain less than half of this, and the remainder is unexplained. Across this sample there are around 690,000 clones, with 90% seen only once. 30% to 35% of the sample is taken by the ten largest. The sequenced material came from memory CD8+ T cells from PBMCs. The cell subset or site label, read with the paper, signifies: CD45RO+ cells pooled with CCR7-negative TemRA cells. The receptors derive from a man between 18 and 35 years old in good health. Some clones in this sample may be carry-over from other donors' samples.

The rearrangement uses TRBV5-6 and TRBJ1-4, with D uncertain. The V and J ends lost 0 bases and 7 bases respectively, with 4 bases between them. This CDR3 comprises 12 residues. Germline V gene data show CDR1 as SGHDT and CDR2 as YYEEEE. CDR3: CASSLAREKLFF. CDR3 bases: TGTGCCAGCAGCTTGGCCCGTGAAAAACTGTTTTTT.

This chain uses TRBV11-2 with TRBJ1-1; D might be TRBD1 (5 bases). V was shortened by 3 bases and J by 8 bases, with 19 bases between the two germline ends. The CDR3 runs 15 residues. Germline CDR1 is SGHAT and CDR2 is FQNNGV. The chain's CDR3 is CASSFSPTGGEEAFF. Here the CDR3 DNA reads TGTGCCAGCAGCTTCTCCCCGACGGGGGGGGAAGAAGCTTTCTTT.

V and J are TRBV27 and TRBJ1-1; 9 positions match TRBD1. V trimming: 2 bases; J trimming: 8 bases; junction bases outside the gene matches: 6. The germline V gene encodes CDR1 MNHEY and CDR2 SMNVEV (reference sequence). This CDR3 spans 14 amino acids. CDR3 sequence (DNA): TGTGCCAGCAGTTTAGGGACAGGGTGGTCCGAAGCTTTCTTT. It codes for CASSLGTGWSEAFF.

V is TRBV15 and J is TRBJ2-2; TRBD1 agrees at 9 bases. CDR1 is LNHNV, CDR2 YYDKDF, per germline (reference sequence). This CDR3 is built from 13 residues. V gave up 8 bases and J gave up 6 bases; unmatched junction bases: 4. The CDR3 DNA sequence: TGTGCCACCGCGGACAGGGGCGCCGGGGAGCTGTTTTTT. This gives the protein CATADRGAGELFF.

The V call is TRBV5-1, the J call TRBJ2-3; D unresolved. This CDR3 region has 13 residues. Trimming left V 4 bases short and J 4 bases short, with 10 bases between. CDR1 SGHRS and CDR2 YFSETQ come from the germline V gene. Here the CDR3 reads CASSVRGSDTQYF. CDR3 nucleotides: TGCGCCAGCAGCGTGAGAGGTTCAGATACGCAGTATTTT.

A remark on this clone: At one of its ends the junction is not consistent with the germline gene, which may arise from a read error. J is TRBJ2-7 and V is TRBV4-3; 9 bases fit TRBD2. This CDR3 region has 15 residues. Germline-derived CDR1 and CDR2 are LGHNA and YSLEER. CDR3 sequence (DNA): TGCGCCAGCAGCCAAGATTCGGCGGGAGGGCCCGGACTAGTCTTC. This gives the protein CASSQDSAGGPGLVF.

The chain has TRBV11-2 and TRBJ2-3; D may be TRBD2 (6 bases). Germline loops: CDR1 SGHAT, CDR2 FQNNGV. The V end lost 2 bases, the J end lost 4 bases, and 13 bases lay between the germline ends. The CDR3 extends over 15 amino acids. DNA of the CDR3: TGTGCCAGCAGCTTAAGGGGAGGAGGCGCAGATACGCAGTATTTT. The encoded protein is CASSLRGGGADTQYF.

The rearrangement joins TRBV19 to TRBJ1-1, with D perhaps TRBD1 (5 bases). The ends were cut back, 7 bases at V and 12 bases at J, with 18 bases in the middle. The CDR3 covers 12 residues. Per the germline V gene, CDR1 is LNHDA and CDR2 is SQIVND (reference sequence). The CDR3 DNA is TGTGCCAGTAACCTCGGACAACCCCCAACTTTCTTT. It codes for CASNLGQPPTFF.

The CDR3 nucleotides read TGTGCCAGCAGTATCCCCGGTTTCGGCGAGCAGTACTTC. Its protein product is CASSIPGFGEQYF. This chain connects TRBV28 to TRBJ2-7; D gene uncertain. Germline values: CDR1 MDHEN, CDR2 SYDVKM. This CDR3 has 13 amino acids. The V end lost 5 bases, the J end lost 6 bases, and 14 bases lay between the germline ends.

V is TRBV30 and J is TRBJ2-7, with D possibly TRBD2 on 7 matching bases. From germline, CDR1 is GTSNPN and CDR2 SVGIG (reference sequence). V lost 0 bases and J 5 bases, leaving 17 bases between the germline ends. The CDR3 extends over 15 amino acids. CDR3 DNA sequence: TGTGCCTGGAGTGTACTTGGGGGGGCATCCCACGAGCAGTACTTC. It specifies CAWSVLGGASHEQYF.